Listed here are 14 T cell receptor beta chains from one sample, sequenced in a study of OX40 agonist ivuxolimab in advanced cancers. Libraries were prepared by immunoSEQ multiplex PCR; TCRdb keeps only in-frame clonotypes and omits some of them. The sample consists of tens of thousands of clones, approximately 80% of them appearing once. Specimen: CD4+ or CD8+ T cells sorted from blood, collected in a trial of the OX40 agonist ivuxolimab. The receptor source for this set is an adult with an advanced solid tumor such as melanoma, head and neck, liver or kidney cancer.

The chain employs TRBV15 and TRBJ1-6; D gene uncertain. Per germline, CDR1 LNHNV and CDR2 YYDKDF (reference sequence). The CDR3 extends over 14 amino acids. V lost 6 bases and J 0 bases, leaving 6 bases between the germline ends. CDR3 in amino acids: CATSGSSYNSPLHF. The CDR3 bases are TGTGCCACCAGTGGGAGCTCCTATAATTCACCCCTCCACTTT. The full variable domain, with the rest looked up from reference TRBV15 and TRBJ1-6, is DAMVIQNPRYQVTQFGKPVTLSCSQTLNHNVMYWYQQKSSQAPKLLFHYYDKDFNNEADTPDNFQSRRPNTSFCFLDIRSPGLGDTAMYLCATSGSSYNSPLHFGNGTRLTVT.

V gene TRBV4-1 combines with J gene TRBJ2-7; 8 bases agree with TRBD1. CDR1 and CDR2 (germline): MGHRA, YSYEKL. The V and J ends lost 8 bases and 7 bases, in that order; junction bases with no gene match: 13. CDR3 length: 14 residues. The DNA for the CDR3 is TGCGCCAGCGCCCAAGGACAGGGTTTGGGGGAGCAGTACTTC. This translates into CASAQGQGLGEQYF.

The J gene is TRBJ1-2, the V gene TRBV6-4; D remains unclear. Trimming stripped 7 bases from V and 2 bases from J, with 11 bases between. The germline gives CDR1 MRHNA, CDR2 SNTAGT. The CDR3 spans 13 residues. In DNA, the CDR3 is TGTGCCAGCACCGCGCCTATGAACTATGGCTACACCTTC. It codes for CASTAPMNYGYTF.

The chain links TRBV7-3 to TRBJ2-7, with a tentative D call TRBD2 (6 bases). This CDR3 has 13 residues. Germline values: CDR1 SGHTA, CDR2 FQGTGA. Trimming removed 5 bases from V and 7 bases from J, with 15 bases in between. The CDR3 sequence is CASSVTREDEQYF. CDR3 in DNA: TGTGCCAGCAGCGTCACCAGGGAGGATGAGCAGTACTTC.

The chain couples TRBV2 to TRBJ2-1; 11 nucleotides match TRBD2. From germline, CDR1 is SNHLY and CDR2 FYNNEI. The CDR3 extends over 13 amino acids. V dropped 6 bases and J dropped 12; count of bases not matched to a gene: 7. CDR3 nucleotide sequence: TGTGCCAGCAGAAGACTAGCGGGGTGGTGGCAGTTCTTC. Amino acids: CASRRLAGWWQFF.

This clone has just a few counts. CDR3: CASSLLGGYGYTF. The CDR3 DNA sequence: TGTGCCAGCAGCCTTCTGGGCGGGTATGGCTACACCTTC. This chain uses TRBV7-9 with TRBJ1-2, with D uncertain. This CDR3 is 13 amino acids long. Trimming removed 5 bases from V and 5 bases from J, with 12 bases in between. Germline lookup yields CDR1 SEHNR and CDR2 FQNEAQ (reference sequence).

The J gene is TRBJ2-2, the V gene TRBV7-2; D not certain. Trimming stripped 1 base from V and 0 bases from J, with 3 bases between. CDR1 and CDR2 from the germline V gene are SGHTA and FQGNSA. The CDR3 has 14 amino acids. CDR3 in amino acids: CASSLDANTGELFF. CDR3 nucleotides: TGTGCCAGCAGCTTAGACGCGAACACCGGGGAGCTGTTTTTT.

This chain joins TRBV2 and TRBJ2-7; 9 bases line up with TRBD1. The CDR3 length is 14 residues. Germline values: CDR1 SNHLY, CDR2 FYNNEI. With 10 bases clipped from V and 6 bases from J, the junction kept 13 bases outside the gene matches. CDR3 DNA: TGTGCCAACGCCCGGGACAGGGTGTCTAGCGAGCAGTACTTC. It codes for CANARDRVSSEQYF.

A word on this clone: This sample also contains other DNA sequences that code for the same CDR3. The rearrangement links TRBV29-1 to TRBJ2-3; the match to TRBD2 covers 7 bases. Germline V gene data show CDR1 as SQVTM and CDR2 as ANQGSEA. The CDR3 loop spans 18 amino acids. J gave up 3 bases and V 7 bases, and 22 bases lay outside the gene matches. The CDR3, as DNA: TGCAGCGCCCTAGATTTGAAGCTAAAGTCGGGGGGTACAGATACGCAGTATTTT. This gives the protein CSALDLKLKSGGTDTQYF.

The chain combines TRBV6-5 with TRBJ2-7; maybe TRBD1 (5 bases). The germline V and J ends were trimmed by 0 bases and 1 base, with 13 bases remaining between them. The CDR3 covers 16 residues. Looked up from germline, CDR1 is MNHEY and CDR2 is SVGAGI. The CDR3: CASSYSVDMISYEQYF. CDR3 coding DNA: TGTGCCAGCAGTTACTCAGTGGACATGATTTCCTACGAGCAGTACTTC.

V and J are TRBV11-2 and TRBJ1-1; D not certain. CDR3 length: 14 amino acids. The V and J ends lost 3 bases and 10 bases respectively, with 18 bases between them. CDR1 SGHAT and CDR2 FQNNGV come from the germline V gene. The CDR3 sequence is CASSFNSWSRGAFF. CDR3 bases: TGTGCCAGCAGCTTCAACTCCTGGTCCCGGGGAGCTTTCTTT.

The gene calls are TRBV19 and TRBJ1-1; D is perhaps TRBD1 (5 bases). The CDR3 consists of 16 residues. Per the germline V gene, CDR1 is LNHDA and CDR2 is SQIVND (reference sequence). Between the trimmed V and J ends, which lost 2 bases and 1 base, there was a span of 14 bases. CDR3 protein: CASSILSGAENTEAFF. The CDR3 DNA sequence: TGTGCCAGTAGTATACTCTCTGGGGCAGAGAACACTGAAGCTTTCTTT.

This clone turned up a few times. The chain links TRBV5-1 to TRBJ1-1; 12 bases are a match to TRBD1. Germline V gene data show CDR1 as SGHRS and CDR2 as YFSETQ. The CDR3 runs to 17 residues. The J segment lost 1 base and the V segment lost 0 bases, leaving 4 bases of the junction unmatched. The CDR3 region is CASSLVGQGAWNTEAFF. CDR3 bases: TGCGCCAGCAGCTTGGTGGGACAGGGGGCTTGGAACACTGAAGCTTTCTTT.

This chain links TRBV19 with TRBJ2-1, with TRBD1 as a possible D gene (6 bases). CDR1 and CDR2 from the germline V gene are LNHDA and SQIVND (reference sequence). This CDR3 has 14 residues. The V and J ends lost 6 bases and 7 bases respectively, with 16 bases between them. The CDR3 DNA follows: TGTGCCAGTAGAAGGGCAGGGGCTGGGAATGAGCAGTTCTTC. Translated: CASRRAGAGNEQFF.